This T cell receptor (beta chain) was sequenced for a study of vaccination effects on CD4 cells after COVID-19. Following culture for around 10 days, CD4+ T cells were isolated. Method: immunoSEQ multiplex PCR; TCRdb's copy keeps in-frame clones and lacks some. The repertoire holds some 27,000 clones, with 55% to 65% as singletons. Germline V lookup: CDR1 SGHTS, CDR2 YDEGEE. The V gene end was trimmed by 4 bases and the J gene end by 4 bases; junction bases not matched to a gene: 7. This CDR3 region has 15 residues. Regarding this clone: Its cognate antigen is unknown.

The clonotype originates from a human donor who received a COVID-19 vaccine. V and J are TRBV5-8 and TRBJ1-4; 7 nucleotides align to TRBD1. This specimen consisted of CD4+ T cells from PBMCs cultured without peptide, obtained before COVID-19 vaccination. CDR3 loop: CASSGRDSYNEKLFF. CDR3 nucleotides: TGTGCCAGCAGCGGACGGGACAGCTATAATGAAAAACTGTTTTTT.